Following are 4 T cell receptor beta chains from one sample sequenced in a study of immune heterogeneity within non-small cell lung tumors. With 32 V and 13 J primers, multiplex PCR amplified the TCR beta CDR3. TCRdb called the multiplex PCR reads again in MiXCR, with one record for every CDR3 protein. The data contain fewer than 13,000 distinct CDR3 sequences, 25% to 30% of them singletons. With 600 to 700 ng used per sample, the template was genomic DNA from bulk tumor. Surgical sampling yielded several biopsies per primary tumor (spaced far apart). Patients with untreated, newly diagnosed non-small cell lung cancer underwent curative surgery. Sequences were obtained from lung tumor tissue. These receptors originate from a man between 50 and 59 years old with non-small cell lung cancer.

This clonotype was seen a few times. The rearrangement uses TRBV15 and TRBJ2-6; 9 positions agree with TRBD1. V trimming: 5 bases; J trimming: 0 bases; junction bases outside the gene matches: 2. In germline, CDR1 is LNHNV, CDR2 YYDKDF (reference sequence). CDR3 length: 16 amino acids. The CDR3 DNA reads TGTGCCACCAGCGGGGACAGGGTCTCTGGGGCCAACGTCCTGACTTTC. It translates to CATSGDRVSGANVLTF.

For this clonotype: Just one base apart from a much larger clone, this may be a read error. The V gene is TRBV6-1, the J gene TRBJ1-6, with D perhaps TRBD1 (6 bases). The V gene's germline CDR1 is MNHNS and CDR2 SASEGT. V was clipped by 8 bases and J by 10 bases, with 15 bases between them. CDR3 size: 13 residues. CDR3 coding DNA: TGTGCCAGCTTACGACAGGTCAACTCACCCCTCCACTTT. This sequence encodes CASLRQVNSPLHF.

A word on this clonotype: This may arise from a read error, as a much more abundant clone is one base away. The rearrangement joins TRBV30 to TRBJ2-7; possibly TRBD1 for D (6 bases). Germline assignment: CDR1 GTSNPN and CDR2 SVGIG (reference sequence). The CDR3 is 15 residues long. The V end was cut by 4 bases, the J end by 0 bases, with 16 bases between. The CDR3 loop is CAWNHRDTHSYEQYF. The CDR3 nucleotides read TGTGCCTGGAATCACCGGGACACCCACTCCTACGAGCAGTACTTC.

CDR3 residues: CASSQGVSYNEQFF. CDR3 nucleotides: TGTGCCAGCAGCCAAGGGGTCTCCTACAATGAGCAGTTCTTC. The rearrangement joins TRBV3-1 to TRBJ2-1; no clear D gene. CDR1 and CDR2 from the germline V gene are LGHDT and YNNKEL (reference sequence). The germline V and J ends were trimmed by 1 base and 0 bases, with 4 bases remaining between them. The CDR3 length is 14 residues.